The next 7 T cell receptor gamma chains were all read from a single sample in a study of gamma-delta T cells after stem cell transplantation. TCRdb reanalyzed the RT-PCR reads using CATT. The sample shows 1,200 or so gamma-chain clones, 3.2% of them seen only once. The sample comprised gamma-delta T cells. Source of these receptors: a human donor. It is not recorded whose cells these are; they may come from a transplant donor.

This clone counts as medium-sized. The gene calls are TRGV3 and TRGJ1 or TRGJ2. Per the germline V gene, CDR1 is VTNTFY and CDR2 is YDVSTARD (reference sequence). The CDR3 consists of 17 residues. After removal of 2 bases from V and 3 bases from J, the junction contained 16 bases not matched to a gene. The CDR3 nucleotides read TGTGCCACCTGGGACACAGGCTCCGGGCCCGTTTATTATAAGAAACTCTTT. Translating gives CATWDTGSGPVYYKKLF.

Concerning this clone itself: The protein given by TCRdb reflects a much larger clone and differs at residue 3 from this DNA's translation, likely from a read error; the protein shown is the DNA's translation. The CDR3 here is CAAWDGPGSDWIKTF. The CDR3 nucleotides read TGTGCCGCCTGGGATGGGCCGGGGAGTGATTGGATCAAGACGTTT. This rearrangement joins TRGV4 to TRGJP2. This CDR3 region has 15 residues. CDR1 is EGSTGY and CDR2 is YDSYTSSV in the germline V gene.

This clone has just a few counts. The TCRdb protein, from a much larger clone, departs from this DNA's translation at residue 14, likely by read error; the protein shown derives from the DNA. This sequence joins TRGV9 and TRGJP. The CDR3 runs 17 residues. Germline lookup yields CDR1 GITISATS and CDR2 ISYDGTV (reference sequence). CDR3 nucleotide sequence: TGTGCCTTGTGGGAGGCACTAGAAGAGTTGGGCAAAAAACTCAAGGTATTT. Residues: CALWEALEELGKKLKVF.

On this clone: A far larger clone is one nucleotide away, so this likely arose from a read error. The rearrangement uses TRGV9 and TRGJP. There are 14 residues in the CDR3. Germline CDR1 is GITISATS and CDR2 is ISYDGTV (reference sequence). CDR3 region: CALWQELGEKIKVF. Here the CDR3 DNA reads TGTGCCTTGTGGCAAGAGTTGGGCGAAAAAATCAAGGTATTT.

This clone appeared a few times. The protein TCRdb lists belongs to a much larger clone and differs from this DNA's translation at residue 6, which points to a read error; the protein shown is made from the DNA. V and J are TRGV9 and TRGJ1 or TRGJ2. V trimming: 3 bases; J trimming: 7 bases; junction bases outside the gene matches: 9. From germline, CDR1 is GITISATS and CDR2 ISYDGTV (reference sequence). This CDR3 has 13 residues. CDR3 protein: CALWESQGYKKLF. In DNA, the CDR3 is TGTGCCTTGTGGGAGTCTCAGGGGTATAAGAAACTCTTT.

This clone is termed large. The same CDR3 also results from other DNA sequences found in this sample. This sequence joins TRGV9 and TRGJP. With V trimmed by 5 bases and J by 6 bases, 7 bases remained unmatched. The CDR3 sequence is 16 residues long. In germline, CDR1 is GITISATS, CDR2 ISYDGTV (reference sequence). In DNA, the CDR3 is TGTGCCTTGTGGGCGATAGGAGAGTTGGGCAAAAAAATCAAGGTATTT. The encoded protein is CALWAIGELGKKIKVF.

Note on this clone: The protein TCRdb gives is from a much larger clone and does not agree with this DNA's translation at residue 8, likely a read error; the protein shown here comes from the DNA. The V and J genes are TRGV9 and TRGJP. Germline V gives CDR1 GITISATS, CDR2 ISYDGTV (reference sequence). This CDR3 contains 14 residues. For the CDR3, the DNA is TGTGCCTTGTGGCAAGAGTTGAGCAAAAAAATCAAGGTATTT. It encodes CALWQELSKKIKVF.